The clone carrying this T cell receptor (beta chain) was observed many times. This specimen comes from a study of naive and memory T cell subsets. Ligated cDNA underwent four rounds of PCR with nested alpha and beta constant region primers and SP2. Blood and skin TCR RNA was reverse transcribed with alpha and beta constant primers. MiXCR, run by TCRdb on the 5' RACE reads, gives a single entry per CDR3 protein. The sample holds about 62,000 distinct CDR3 sequences, 8% to 9% seen once. Germline CDR1 is SNHLY and CDR2 is FYNNEI. Between the trimmed V and J ends, which lost 6 bases and 0 bases, there was a span of 12 bases. The CDR3 has 14 residues. TCR cDNA received a 3' ligated oligonucleotide that carried a UMI. RNA was extracted from less than 3 ml of whole blood of healthy adults. Unsorted total RNA, 1 to 1000 ng, was DNase treated before reverse transcription.

The chain carries TRBV2 and TRBJ2-7; D gene unclear. This TCR came from a female donor in good health. CDR3 sequence: CASRTQDSSYEQYF. In DNA, the CDR3 is TGTGCCAGCAGGACTCAAGACTCCTCCTACGAGCAGTACTTC.